What follows is one T cell receptor (beta chain) and its context. Its antigen is not identified. The data originate from a study of T cell repertoires in cytomegalovirus infection. Overall study context: Indications came from public TCR beta signatures; they pointed to CMV infection and to a matching HLA type.

Study-wide findings and caveats: CMV-specific TCR beta clonotypes restricted by HLA-C dominated the ex vivo response. Summed frequency of public TCR beta families distinguished CMV carriers with the relevant HLA.

The CDR3 is 16 amino acids. The germline V gene has CDR1 GTSNPN and CDR2 SVGIG (reference sequence). V was pared by 4 bases and J by 3 bases, with 19 bases between. TCRdb reprocessed the reads via MiXCR and lists one record per CDR3 protein. In the table there are roughly 170,000 distinct CDR3 sequences, roughly 20% of which are singletons. The sequence came from a human donor in good health (CMV status not recorded). Some clones in this sample may be carry-over from other donors' samples. The chain carries TRBV30 and TRBJ1-5; D gene uncertain. Sequenced here: CD8+ T cells from cultured PBMCs, sampled from culture after CMV antigen stimulation. CDR3 bases: TGTGCCTGGACCCCCCCGTCGTGGCCGAACAATCAGCCCCAGCATTTT. Protein product: CAWTPPSWPNNQPQHF.